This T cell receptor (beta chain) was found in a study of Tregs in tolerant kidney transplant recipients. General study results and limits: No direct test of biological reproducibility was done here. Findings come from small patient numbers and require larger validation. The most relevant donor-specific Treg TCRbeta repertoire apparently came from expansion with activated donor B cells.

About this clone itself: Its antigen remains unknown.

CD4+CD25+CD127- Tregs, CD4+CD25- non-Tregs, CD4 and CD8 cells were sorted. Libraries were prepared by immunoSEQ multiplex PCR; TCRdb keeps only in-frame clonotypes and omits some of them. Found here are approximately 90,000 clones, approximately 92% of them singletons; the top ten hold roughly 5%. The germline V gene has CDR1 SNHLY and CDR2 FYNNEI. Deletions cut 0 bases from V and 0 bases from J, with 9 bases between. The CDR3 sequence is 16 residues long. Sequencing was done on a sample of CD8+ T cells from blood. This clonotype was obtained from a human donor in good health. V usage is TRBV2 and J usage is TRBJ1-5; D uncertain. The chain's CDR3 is CASSEASTDSNQPQHF. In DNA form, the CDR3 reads TGTGCCAGCAGTGAAGCGAGTACAGATAGCAATCAGCCCCAGCATTTT.